The 2 T cell receptor beta chains listed next were all sequenced from one sample in a study of CD8 T cells in ankylosing spondylitis. Study-wide results and caveats: Made up of eight highly homologous variants, a TCR beta motif appeared characteristic of ankylosing spondylitis blood.

TCRdb independently ran MiXCR on the 5' RACE reads; one entry per CDR3 protein. The sample consists of 750,000 to 850,000 distinct CDR3 sequences, about 12% of them appearing once. Their antigens are not known. The sequenced sample consisted of blood, either unsorted or a sorted T cell fraction (not recorded which). The receptors here all came from a male donor with ankylosing spondylitis.

This clonotype was recorded many times. V usage is TRBV6-5 and J usage is TRBJ1-1; D is unclear. Germline V lookup: CDR1 MNHEY, CDR2 SVGAGI. The V and J ends lost 1 base and 9 bases respectively, with 15 bases between them. The CDR3 is 14 amino acids. The CDR3 DNA reads as TGTGCCAGCAGTTACTTGGGAGGACGACCCCAAGCTTTCTTT. Residues: CASSYLGGRPQAFF.

The CDR3 is CASSQDMDRRETQYF. DNA of the CDR3: TGCGCCAGCAGCCAAGATATGGACAGACGGGAGACCCAGTACTTC. The genes are TRBV4-1 and TRBJ2-5; D perhaps matches TRBD1 (6 bases). Between the trimmed V and J ends, which lost 0 bases and 5 bases, there was a span of 13 bases. Germline lookup yields CDR1 MGHRA and CDR2 YSYEKL. The CDR3 has 15 residues.